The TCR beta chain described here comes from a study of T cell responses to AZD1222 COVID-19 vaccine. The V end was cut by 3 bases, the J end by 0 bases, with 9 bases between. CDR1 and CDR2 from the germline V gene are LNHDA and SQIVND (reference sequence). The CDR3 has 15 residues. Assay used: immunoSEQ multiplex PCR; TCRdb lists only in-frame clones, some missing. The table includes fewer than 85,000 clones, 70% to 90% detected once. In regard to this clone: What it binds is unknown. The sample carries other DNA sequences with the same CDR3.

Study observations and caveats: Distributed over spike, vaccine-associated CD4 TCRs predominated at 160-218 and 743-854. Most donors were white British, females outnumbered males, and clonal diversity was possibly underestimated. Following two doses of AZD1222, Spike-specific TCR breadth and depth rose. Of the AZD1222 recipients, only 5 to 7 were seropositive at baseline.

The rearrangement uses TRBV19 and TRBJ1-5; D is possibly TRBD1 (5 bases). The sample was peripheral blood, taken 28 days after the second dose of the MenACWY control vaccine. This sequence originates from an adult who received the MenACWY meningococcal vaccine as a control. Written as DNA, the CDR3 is TGTGCCAGTAGTATTGAGGGGCTTAGCAATCAGCCCCAGCATTTT. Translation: CASSIEGLSNQPQHF.